The 22 T cell receptor beta chains presented below share a single source sample, sequenced in a study of OX40 agonist ivuxolimab in advanced cancers. Generated by immunoSEQ multiplex PCR, the TCRdb table keeps only in-frame clones and is missing some. The table lists around 80,000 clones, about 84% of them singletons. Specimen: CD4+ or CD8+ T cells sorted from blood, collected in a trial of the OX40 agonist ivuxolimab. The source of these receptors is an adult with an advanced solid tumor such as melanoma, head and neck, liver or kidney cancer.

This chain connects TRBV28 to TRBJ2-7; unclear D gene. The CDR3 totals 11 residues. Germline CDR1 reads MDHEN; CDR2 reads SYDVKM. The CDR3 DNA is TGTGTGACGGGTACCCCCTACGAGCAGTACTTC. Residues: CVTGTPYEQYF.

This clone showed up just a few times. The V gene is TRBV11-2, the J gene TRBJ2-3; 10 positions match TRBD2. The length of the CDR3 is 16 residues. Germline V gene sequence: CDR1 SGHAT, CDR2 FQNNGV. V lost 1 base, J lost 6 bases, and 7 bases stayed unmatched. CDR3: CASSLGGLAGVDTQYF. The CDR3, as DNA: TGTGCCAGCAGCTTAGGAGGGCTAGCGGGAGTCGATACGCAGTATTTT.

The chain is built from TRBV6-4 and TRBJ1-1; D remains unclear. V was pared by 0 bases and J by 2 bases, with 16 bases between. Germline V gene data show CDR1 as MRHNA and CDR2 as SNTAGT. The CDR3 is made up of 17 amino acids. The CDR3 is CASSDSRSRGLNTEAFF. CDR3 DNA: TGTGCCAGCAGTGACTCGCGGTCTCGTGGGCTAAACACTGAAGCTTTCTTT.

V usage is TRBV19 and J usage is TRBJ1-1, with 11 bases identical to TRBD1. The CDR3 has 15 residues. V shed 2 bases and J 5 bases; nucleotides not matched to a gene: 4. CDR1 is LNHDA, CDR2 SQIVND, per germline (reference sequence). In nucleotides, the CDR3 is TGTGCCAGTAGTATAACCGGGACAGGGGGTACTGAAGCTTTCTTT. This gives the protein CASSITGTGGTEAFF.

The gene calls are TRBV19 and TRBJ1-3; D is ambiguous. Trimming removed 4 bases from V and 0 bases from J, with 13 bases in between. CDR3 length: 16 amino acids. Germline V CDR1 and CDR2: LNHDA, SQIVND (reference sequence). The CDR3 nucleotides are TGTGCCAGTAGTAGATCGGCCCAAGGCTCTGGAAACACCATATATTTT. It translates to CASSRSAQGSGNTIYF.

The V gene is TRBV18, the J gene TRBJ1-5; tentatively, D is TRBD1 (5 bases). Between the trimmed V and J ends, which lost 4 bases and 3 bases, there was a span of 16 bases. The CDR3 has 16 amino acids. Germline CDR1 and CDR2: KGHSH and LQKENI. DNA for the CDR3: TGTGCCAGCTCACGGAGGGACCGAATTATCAATCAGCCCCAGCATTTT. Amino acids: CASSRRDRIINQPQHF.

The chain combines TRBV28 with TRBJ2-7; 12 bases are shared with TRBD1. CDR3 length: 15 residues. Unmatched junction bases numbered 5, after V lost 4 bases and J lost 4 bases. The V gene's germline CDR1 is MDHEN and CDR2 SYDVKM. CDR3 in amino acids: CASSSGQGAEYEQYV. In DNA, the CDR3 is TGTGCCAGCAGTTCGGGACAGGGGGCTGAATACGAGCAGTACGTC.

The chain joins TRBV4-3 to TRBJ1-2; D gene uncertain. Germline loops: CDR1 LGHNA, CDR2 YSLEER. The V and J ends lost 0 bases and 6 bases respectively, with 11 bases between them. The CDR3 length is 14 residues. The CDR3, as DNA: TGCGCCAGCAGCCAAGAAAGATACGGGGATGGCTACACCTTC. Translation gives CASSQERYGDGYTF.

The CDR3 sequence: CASSQGSLSGNTIYF. The CDR3 nucleotides read TGTGCCAGCAGCCAGGGAAGCCTCTCTGGAAACACCATATATTTT. The chain joins TRBV14 to TRBJ1-3; D unresolved. CDR1 and CDR2 from the germline V gene are SGHDN and FVKESK. Trimming left V 3 bases short and J 0 bases short, with 9 bases between. This CDR3 is built from 15 residues.

The V gene is TRBV27, the J gene TRBJ2-7; weak D call: TRBD2 (5 bases). This CDR3 has 12 amino acids. Trimming took 9 bases from V and 2 from J, leaving 11 bases between them. Germline CDR1 MNHEY, CDR2 SMNVEV (reference sequence). The CDR3 DNA is TGTGCCAGACTGGCGGGCCCCTACGAGCAGTACTTC. This sequence encodes CARLAGPYEQYF.

This clone showed up just a few times. The J gene is TRBJ1-5, the V gene TRBV19; D unclear. Germline V gene data show CDR1 as LNHDA and CDR2 as SQIVND (reference sequence). V was pared by 3 bases and J by 4 bases, with 10 bases between. This CDR3 is built from 14 residues. CDR3 residues: CASSIARSNQPQHF. In DNA form, the CDR3 reads TGTGCCAGTAGTATTGCCAGGAGTAATCAGCCCCAGCATTTT.

V is TRBV6-6 and J is TRBJ2-7, with D unclear. The CDR3 length is 13 residues. Per germline, CDR1 MNHNY and CDR2 SVGAGI (reference sequence). The ends were cut back, 5 bases at V and 4 bases at J, with 12 bases in the middle. Here the CDR3 DNA reads TGTGCCAGCAGTCCGCGTTCCGGGTACGAGCAGTACGTC. Translation: CASSPRSGYEQYV.

The rearrangement links TRBV10-2 to TRBJ1-1; no clear D gene. The CDR3 runs to 13 residues. The V end lost 6 bases, the J end lost 1 base, and 9 bases lay between the germline ends. Germline CDR1 reads WSHSY; CDR2 reads SAAADI. In DNA form, the CDR3 reads TGCGCCAGCAGCTTTTCCGAGAACACTGAAGCTTTCTTT. Protein sequence: CASSFSENTEAFF.

The DNA for the CDR3 is TGTGCCAGCAGTTCCCAAAGCGGGAGAACAGATACGCAGTATTTT. Translated: CASSSQSGRTDTQYF. The V call is TRBV28, the J call TRBJ2-3, with 8 positions matching TRBD2. V gave up 4 bases and J gave up 3 bases; unmatched junction bases: 6. Germline V gene data show CDR1 as MDHEN and CDR2 as SYDVKM. The CDR3 sequence is 15 residues long.

The rearrangement links TRBV6-5 to TRBJ1-3; D gene unclear. V gave up 6 bases and J gave up 0 bases, with 12 bases separating them. Germline loops: CDR1 MNHEY, CDR2 SVGAGI. The CDR3 consists of 15 residues. CDR3 nucleotides: TGTGCCAGCAGGATGGACTTTAGCTCTGGAAACACCATATATTTT. Its protein is CASRMDFSSGNTIYF.

The V call is TRBV19, the J call TRBJ2-3; perhaps D is TRBD1 or TRBD2 (5 bases each). This CDR3 has 14 amino acids. V shed 7 bases and J shed 4 bases, with 15 bases lying between them. Germline CDR1 LNHDA, CDR2 SQIVND (reference sequence). The CDR3 here is CASTSRGAADTQYF. The CDR3 DNA sequence: TGTGCCAGTACCTCTCGAGGGGCGGCAGATACGCAGTATTTT.

On this clone itself: Other nucleotide sequences in the sample specify the same CDR3. The rearrangement joins TRBV5-1 to TRBJ1-1; TRBD1 is a possible D gene (5 bases). Trimming removed 0 bases from V and 4 bases from J, with 7 bases in between. Germline V gene data show CDR1 as SGHRS and CDR2 as YFSETQ. CDR3 size: 13 residues. In nucleotides, the CDR3 is TGCGCCAGCAGCTTGGAGGGGACCACTGAAGCTTTCTTT. Translating gives CASSLEGTTEAFF.

In the case of this clone: This sample includes further DNA sequences coding for the same CDR3. The V and J genes are TRBV28 and TRBJ2-5; 8 bases are a match to TRBD2. The V segment lost 6 bases and the J segment 5 bases; nucleotides outside the gene matches: 11. Looked up from germline, CDR1 is MDHEN and CDR2 is SYDVKM. This CDR3 region has 15 residues. The CDR3 DNA follows: TGTGCCAGCAGGGTAGCGGGGTCCGCAGGTGAGACCCAGTACTTC. Translation: CASRVAGSAGETQYF. The variable domain in full, with the rest retrieved from reference TRBV28 and TRBJ2-5, is DVKVTQSSRYLVKRTGEKVFLECVQDMDHENMFWYRQDPGLGLRLIYFSYDVKMKEKGDIPEGYSVSREKKERFSLILESASTNQTSMYLCASRVAGSAGETQYFGPGTRLLVL.

The chain employs TRBV30 and TRBJ2-7; 11 bases map to TRBD1. Germline V gives CDR1 GTSNPN, CDR2 SVGIG (reference sequence). This CDR3 contains 12 residues. V shed 5 bases and J 5 bases; nucleotides not matched to a gene: 2. CDR3 protein: CAWGQGANEQYF. CDR3 sequence (DNA): TGTGCCTGGGGACAGGGGGCCAACGAGCAGTACTTC.

The V and J genes are TRBV2 and TRBJ2-2, with D perhaps TRBD2 (6 bases). Trimming removed 4 bases from V and 6 bases from J, with 15 bases in between. Germline V gene data show CDR1 as SNHLY and CDR2 as FYNNEI. The CDR3 contains 15 residues. CDR3 nucleotide sequence: TGTGCCAGCAGTGTTGGCGGGAACGTACCCGGGGAGCTGTTTTTT. This gives the protein CASSVGGNVPGELFF.

The V gene is TRBV11-2, the J gene TRBJ1-1; 7 bases agree with TRBD1. The CDR3 length is 14 residues. Trimming took 6 bases from V and 1 from J; bases not matched to a gene: 5. Per germline, CDR1 SGHAT and CDR2 FQNNGV. The CDR3 is CASRFRQGNTEAFF. The CDR3 bases are TGTGCCAGCAGATTTCGACAGGGGAACACTGAAGCTTTCTTT.

The genes are TRBV6-5 and TRBJ2-7; 10 positions match TRBD2. Trimming removed 2 bases from V and 7 bases from J; junction bases left unmatched: 5. The CDR3 consists of 14 residues. Germline V gene data show CDR1 as MNHEY and CDR2 as SVGAGI. In DNA, the CDR3 is TGTGCCAGCAGTTACGGGAGGACTAGCGGTGAGCAGTACTTC. Its protein product is CASSYGRTSGEQYF.